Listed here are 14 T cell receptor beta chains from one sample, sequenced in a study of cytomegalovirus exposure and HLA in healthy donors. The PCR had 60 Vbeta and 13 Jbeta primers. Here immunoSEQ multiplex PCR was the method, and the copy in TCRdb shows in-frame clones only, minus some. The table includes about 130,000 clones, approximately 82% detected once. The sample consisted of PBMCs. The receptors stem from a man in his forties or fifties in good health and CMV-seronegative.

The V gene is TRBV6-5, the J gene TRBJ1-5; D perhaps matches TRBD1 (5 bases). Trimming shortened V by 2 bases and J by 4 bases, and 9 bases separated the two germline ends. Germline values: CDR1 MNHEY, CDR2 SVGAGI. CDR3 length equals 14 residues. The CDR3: CASSYGAENQPQHF. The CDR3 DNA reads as TGTGCCAGCAGTTACGGGGCAGAGAATCAGCCCCAGCATTTT.

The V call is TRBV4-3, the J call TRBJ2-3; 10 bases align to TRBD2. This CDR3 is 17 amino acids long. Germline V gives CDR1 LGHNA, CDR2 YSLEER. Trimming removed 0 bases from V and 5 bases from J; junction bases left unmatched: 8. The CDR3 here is CASSQDQSGGAIDTQYF. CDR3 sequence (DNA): TGCGCCAGCAGCCAAGATCAGAGCGGGGGGGCAATAGATACGCAGTATTTT.

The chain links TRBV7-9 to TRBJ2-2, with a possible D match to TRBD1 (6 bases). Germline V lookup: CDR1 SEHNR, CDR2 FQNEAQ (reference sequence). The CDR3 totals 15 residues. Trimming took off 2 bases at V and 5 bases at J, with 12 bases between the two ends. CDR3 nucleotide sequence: TGTGCCAGCAGCTTATTCAAGGGGGATACCGGGGAGCTGTTTTTT. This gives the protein CASSLFKGDTGELFF.

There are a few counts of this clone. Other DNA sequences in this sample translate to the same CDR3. DNA of the CDR3: TGTGCCAGCAGCTTGGTTCTTGTAACAGGGGGCCAGCCCCAGCATTTT. Residues: CASSLVLVTGGQPQHF. V gene TRBV5-4 combines with J gene TRBJ1-5; 9 nucleotides align to TRBD1. With V trimmed by 0 bases and J by 7 bases, 8 bases remained unmatched. Looked up from germline, CDR1 is SGHNT and CDR2 is YYREEE (reference sequence). The CDR3 totals 16 residues.

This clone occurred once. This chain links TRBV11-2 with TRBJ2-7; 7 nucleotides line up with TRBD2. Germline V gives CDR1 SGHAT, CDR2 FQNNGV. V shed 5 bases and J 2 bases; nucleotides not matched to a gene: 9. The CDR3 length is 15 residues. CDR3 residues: CASSAGVGGAYEQYF. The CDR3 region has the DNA TGTGCCAGCAGCGCCGGGGTGGGAGGGGCCTACGAGCAGTACTTC.

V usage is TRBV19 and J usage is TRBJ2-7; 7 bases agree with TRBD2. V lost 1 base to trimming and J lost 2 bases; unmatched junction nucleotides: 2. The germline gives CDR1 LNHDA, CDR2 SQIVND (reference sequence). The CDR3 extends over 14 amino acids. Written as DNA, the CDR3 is TGTGCCAGTAGTATAGCTGGGAGGGCCTACGAGCAGTACTTC. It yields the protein CASSIAGRAYEQYF.

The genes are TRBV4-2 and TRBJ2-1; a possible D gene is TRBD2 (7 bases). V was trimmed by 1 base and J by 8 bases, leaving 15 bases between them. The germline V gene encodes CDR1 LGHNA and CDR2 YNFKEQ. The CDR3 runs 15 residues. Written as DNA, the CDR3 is TGTGCCAGCAGCCAAGTGGGGGGGCAAAGGTATGAGCAGTTCTTC. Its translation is CASSQVGGQRYEQFF.

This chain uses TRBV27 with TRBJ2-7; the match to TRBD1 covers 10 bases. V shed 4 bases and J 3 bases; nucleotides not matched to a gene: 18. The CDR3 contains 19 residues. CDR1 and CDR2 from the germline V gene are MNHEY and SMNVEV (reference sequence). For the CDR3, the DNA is TGTGCCAGCAGTTCTTTCTTCCCCCTCAGACAGGGGGCATACTACGAGCAGTACTTC. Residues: CASSSFFPLRQGAYYEQYF.

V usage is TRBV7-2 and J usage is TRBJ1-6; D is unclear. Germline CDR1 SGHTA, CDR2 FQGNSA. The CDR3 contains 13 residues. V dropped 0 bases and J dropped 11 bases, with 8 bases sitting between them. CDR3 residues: CASSLAEGTPLHF. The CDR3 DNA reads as TGTGCCAGCAGCTTAGCGGAGGGTACACCCCTCCACTTT.

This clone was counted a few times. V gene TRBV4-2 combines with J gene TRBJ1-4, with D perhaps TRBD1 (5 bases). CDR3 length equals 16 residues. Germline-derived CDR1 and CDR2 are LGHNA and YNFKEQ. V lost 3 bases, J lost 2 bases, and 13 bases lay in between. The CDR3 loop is CASSQATAQTNEKLFF. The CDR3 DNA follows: TGTGCCAGCAGCCAGGCGACAGCTCAGACTAATGAAAAACTGTTTTTT.

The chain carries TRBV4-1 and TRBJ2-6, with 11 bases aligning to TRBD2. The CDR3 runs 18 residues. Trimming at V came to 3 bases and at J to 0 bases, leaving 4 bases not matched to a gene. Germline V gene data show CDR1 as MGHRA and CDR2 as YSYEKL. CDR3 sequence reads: CASSHLAGGLSGANVLTF. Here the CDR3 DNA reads TGCGCCAGCAGCCACCTAGCGGGGGGCCTCTCTGGGGCCAACGTCCTGACTTTC.

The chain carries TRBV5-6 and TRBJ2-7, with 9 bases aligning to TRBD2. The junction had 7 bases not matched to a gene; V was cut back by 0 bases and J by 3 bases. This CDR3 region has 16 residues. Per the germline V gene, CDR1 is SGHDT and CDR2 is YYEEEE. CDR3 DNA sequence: TGTGCCAGCAGCTTGGGTAGCGGGGGTTCCCTCTACGAGCAGTACTTC. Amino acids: CASSLGSGGSLYEQYF.

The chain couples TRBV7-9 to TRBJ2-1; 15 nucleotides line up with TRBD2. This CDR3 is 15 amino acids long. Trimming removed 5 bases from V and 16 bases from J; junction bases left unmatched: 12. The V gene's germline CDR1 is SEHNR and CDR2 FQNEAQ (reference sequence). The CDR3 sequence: CASSRTSGGGQLIFF. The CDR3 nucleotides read TGTGCCAGCAGCCGGACTAGCGGGGGGGGCCAGCTTATCTTCTTC.

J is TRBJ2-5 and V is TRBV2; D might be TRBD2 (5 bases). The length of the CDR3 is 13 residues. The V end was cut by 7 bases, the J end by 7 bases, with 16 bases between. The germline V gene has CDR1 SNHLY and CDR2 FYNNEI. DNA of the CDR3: TGTGCCAGCACTCCTAGCCGGCGATGGACCCAGTACTTC. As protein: CASTPSRRWTQYF.